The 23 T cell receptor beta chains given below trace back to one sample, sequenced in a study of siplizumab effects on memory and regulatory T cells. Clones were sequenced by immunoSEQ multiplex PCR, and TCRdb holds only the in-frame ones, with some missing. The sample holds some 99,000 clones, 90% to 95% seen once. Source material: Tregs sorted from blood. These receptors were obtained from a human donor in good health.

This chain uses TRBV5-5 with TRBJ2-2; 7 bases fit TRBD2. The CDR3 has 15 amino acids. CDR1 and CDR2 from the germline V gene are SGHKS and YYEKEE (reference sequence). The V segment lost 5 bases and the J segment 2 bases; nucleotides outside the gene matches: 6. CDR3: CASSPSGANTGELFF. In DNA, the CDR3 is TGTGCCAGCAGTCCCAGCGGGGCAAACACCGGGGAGCTGTTTTTT.

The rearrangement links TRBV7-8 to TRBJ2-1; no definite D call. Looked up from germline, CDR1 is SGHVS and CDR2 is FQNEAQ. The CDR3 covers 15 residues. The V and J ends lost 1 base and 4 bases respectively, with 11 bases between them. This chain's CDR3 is CASSLGGSQYNEQFF. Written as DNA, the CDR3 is TGTGCCAGCAGCTTAGGAGGTTCCCAATACAATGAGCAGTTCTTC. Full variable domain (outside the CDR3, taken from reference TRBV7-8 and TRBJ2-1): GAGVSQSPRYKVAKRGQDVALRCDPISGHVSLFWYQQALGQGPEFLTYFQNEAQLDKSGLPSDRFFAERPEGSVSTLKIQRTQQEDSAVYLCASSLGGSQYNEQFFGPGTRLTVL.

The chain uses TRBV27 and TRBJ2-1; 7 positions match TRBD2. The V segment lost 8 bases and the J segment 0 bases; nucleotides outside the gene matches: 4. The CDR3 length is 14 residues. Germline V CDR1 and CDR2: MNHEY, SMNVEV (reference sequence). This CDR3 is CASAREGSYNEQFF. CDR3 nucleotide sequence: TGTGCCAGCGCAAGGGAGGGCTCCTACAATGAGCAGTTCTTC.

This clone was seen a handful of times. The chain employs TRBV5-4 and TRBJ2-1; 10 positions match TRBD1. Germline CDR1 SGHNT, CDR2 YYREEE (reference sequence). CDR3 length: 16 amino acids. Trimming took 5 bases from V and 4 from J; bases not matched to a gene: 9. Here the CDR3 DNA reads TGTGCCAGCAGTTCCATTCCGGACAGGGGGTACAATGAGCAGTTCTTC. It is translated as CASSSIPDRGYNEQFF.

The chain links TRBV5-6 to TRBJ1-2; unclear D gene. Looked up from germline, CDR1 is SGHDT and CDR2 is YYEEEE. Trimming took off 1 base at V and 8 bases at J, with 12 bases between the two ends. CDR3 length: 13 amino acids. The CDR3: CASSLLALGGYTF. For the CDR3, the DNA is TGTGCCAGCAGCTTGCTGGCCCTGGGAGGCTACACCTTC.

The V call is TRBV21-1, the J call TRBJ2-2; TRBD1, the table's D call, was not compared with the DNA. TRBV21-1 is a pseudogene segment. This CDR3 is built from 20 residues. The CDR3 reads CASSKPLSHYRISTAGELFF. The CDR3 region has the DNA TGTGCCAGCAGCAAACCCCTCTCACACTACAGGATTTCCACCGCCGGGGAGCTGTTTTTT.

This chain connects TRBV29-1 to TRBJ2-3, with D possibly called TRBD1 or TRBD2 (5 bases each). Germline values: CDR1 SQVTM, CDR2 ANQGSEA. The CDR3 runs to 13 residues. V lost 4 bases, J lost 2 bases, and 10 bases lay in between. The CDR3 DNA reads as TGCAGCGTTGGAGGGGCCCTCACAGATACGCAGTATTTT. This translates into CSVGGALTDTQYF.

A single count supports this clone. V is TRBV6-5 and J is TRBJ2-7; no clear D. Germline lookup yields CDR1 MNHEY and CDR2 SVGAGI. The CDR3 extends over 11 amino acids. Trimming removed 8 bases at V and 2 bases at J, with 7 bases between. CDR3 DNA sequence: TGTGCCAGCCGATCCCCCTACGAGCAGTACTTC. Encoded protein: CASRSPYEQYF.

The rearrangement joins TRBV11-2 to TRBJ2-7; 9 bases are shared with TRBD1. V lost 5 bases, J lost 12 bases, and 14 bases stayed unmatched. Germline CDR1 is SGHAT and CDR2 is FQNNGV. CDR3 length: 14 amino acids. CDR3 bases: TGTGCCAGCAGCCCCTGGACAGGGGACTTGGTAAGGTACTTC. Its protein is CASSPWTGDLVRYF.

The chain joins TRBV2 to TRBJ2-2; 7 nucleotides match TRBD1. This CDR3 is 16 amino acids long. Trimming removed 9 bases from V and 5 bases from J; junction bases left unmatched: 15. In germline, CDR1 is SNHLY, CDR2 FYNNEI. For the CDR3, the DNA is TGTGCCAGACGTCAGTCTGGACAGGCCATGACCGGGGAGCTGTTTTTT. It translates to CARRQSGQAMTGELFF.

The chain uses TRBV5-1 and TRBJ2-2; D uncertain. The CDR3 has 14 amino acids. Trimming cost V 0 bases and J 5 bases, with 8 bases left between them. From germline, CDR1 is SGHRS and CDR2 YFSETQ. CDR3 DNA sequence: TGCGCCAGCAGCTTGGCCCACCAAACCGGGGAGCTGTTTTTT. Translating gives CASSLAHQTGELFF.

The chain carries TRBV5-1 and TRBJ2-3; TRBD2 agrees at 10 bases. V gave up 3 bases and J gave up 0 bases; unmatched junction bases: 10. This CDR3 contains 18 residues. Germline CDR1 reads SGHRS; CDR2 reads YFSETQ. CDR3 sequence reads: CASSSPRKAGGSTDTQYF. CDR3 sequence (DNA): TGCGCCAGCAGCTCCCCAAGAAAAGCGGGAGGGAGCACAGATACGCAGTATTTT. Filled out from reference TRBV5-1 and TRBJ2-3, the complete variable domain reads KAGVTQTPRYLIKTRGQQVTLSCSPISGHRSVSWYQQTPGQGLQFLFEYFSETQRNKGNFPGRFSGRQFSNSRSEMNVSTLELGDSALYLCASSSPRKAGGSTDTQYFGPGTRLTVL.

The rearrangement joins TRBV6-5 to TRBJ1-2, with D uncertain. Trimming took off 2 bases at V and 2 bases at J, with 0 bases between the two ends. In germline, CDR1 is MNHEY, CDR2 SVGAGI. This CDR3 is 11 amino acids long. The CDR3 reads CASSYNYGYTF. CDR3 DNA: TGTGCCAGCAGTTACAACTATGGCTACACCTTC.

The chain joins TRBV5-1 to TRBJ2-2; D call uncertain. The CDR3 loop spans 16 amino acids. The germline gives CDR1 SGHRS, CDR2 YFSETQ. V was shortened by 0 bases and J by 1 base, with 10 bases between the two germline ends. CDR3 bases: TGCGCCAGCAGCTTGGATGGGGTTAGGAACACCGGGGAGCTGTTTTTT. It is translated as CASSLDGVRNTGELFF.

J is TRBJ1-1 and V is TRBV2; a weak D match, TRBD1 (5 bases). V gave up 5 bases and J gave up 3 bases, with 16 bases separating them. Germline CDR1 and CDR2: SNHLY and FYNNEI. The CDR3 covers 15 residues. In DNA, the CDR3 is TGTGCCAGCAGTAAACAAAGAACAGGATACACTGAAGCTTTCTTT. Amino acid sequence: CASSKQRTGYTEAFF.

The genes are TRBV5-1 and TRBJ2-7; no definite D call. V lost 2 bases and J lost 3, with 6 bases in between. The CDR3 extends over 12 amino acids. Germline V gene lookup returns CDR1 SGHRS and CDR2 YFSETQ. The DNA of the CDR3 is TGCGCCAGCAGCTTAACTTACTACGAGCAGTACTTC. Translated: CASSLTYYEQYF. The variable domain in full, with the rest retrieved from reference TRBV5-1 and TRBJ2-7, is KAGVTQTPRYLIKTRGQQVTLSCSPISGHRSVSWYQQTPGQGLQFLFEYFSETQRNKGNFPGRFSGRQFSNSRSEMNVSTLELGDSALYLCASSLTYYEQYFGPGTRLTVT.

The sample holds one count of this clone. CDR3 in amino acids: CASSLEETEAFF. In DNA form, the CDR3 reads TGTGCCAGCAGCTTAGAGGAGACTGAAGCTTTCTTT. V is TRBV7-9 and J is TRBJ1-1; D is ambiguous. The CDR3 has 12 amino acids. V was shortened by 1 base and J by 5 bases, with 5 bases between the two germline ends. CDR1 is SEHNR, CDR2 FQNEAQ, per germline (reference sequence).

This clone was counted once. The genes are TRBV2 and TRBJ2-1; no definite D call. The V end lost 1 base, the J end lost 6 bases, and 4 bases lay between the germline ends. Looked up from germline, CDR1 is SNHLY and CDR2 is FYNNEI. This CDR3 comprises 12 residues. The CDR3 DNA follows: TGTGCCAGCAGTGAAGGACGCAATGAGCAGTTCTTC. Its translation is CASSEGRNEQFF.

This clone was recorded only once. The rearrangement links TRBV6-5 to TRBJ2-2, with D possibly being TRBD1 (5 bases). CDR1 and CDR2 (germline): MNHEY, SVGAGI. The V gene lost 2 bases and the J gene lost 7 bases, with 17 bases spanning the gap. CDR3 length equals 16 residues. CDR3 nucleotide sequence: TGTGCCAGCAGTTACACGTTCGTAGGGGCCGGCGGGGAGCTGTTTTTT. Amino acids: CASSYTFVGAGGELFF.

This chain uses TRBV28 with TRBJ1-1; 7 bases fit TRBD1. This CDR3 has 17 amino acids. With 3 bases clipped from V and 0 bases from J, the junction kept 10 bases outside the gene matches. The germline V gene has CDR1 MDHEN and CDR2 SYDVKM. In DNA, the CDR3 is TGTGCCAGCAGTTTGGCTACAGGGGCGCGCCTGAACACTGAAGCTTTCTTT. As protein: CASSLATGARLNTEAFF.

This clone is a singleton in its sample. In DNA, the CDR3 is TGTGCCAGCTCACTATCGGCAGGGGCGCAGTTCTTC. As protein: CASSLSAGAQFF. The rearrangement links TRBV18 to TRBJ2-1; TRBD1 might be the D (6 bases). The germline CDR1 and CDR2 sequences are KGHSH and LQKENI. The CDR3 loop spans 12 amino acids. V gave up 4 bases and J gave up 12 bases, with 13 bases separating them.

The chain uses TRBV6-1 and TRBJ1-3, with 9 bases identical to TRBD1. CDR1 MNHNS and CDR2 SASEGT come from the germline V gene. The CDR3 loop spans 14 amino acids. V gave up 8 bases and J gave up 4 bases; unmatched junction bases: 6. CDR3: CASGTGGAGNTIYF. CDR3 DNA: TGTGCCAGCGGCACAGGGGGCGCAGGAAACACCATATATTTT.

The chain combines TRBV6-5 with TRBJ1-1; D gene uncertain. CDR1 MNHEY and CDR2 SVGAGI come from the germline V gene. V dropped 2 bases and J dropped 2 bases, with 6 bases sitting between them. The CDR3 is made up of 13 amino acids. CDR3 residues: CASSYTRNTEAFF. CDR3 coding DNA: TGTGCCAGCAGTTACACACGCAACACTGAAGCTTTCTTT.